This TCR beta chain comes out of a study of OX40 agonist ivuxolimab in advanced cancers. About the research overall: Earlier anti-PD-1, anti-PD-L1 or anti-CTLA-4 therapy was permitted; about 39% had received some. One hepatocellular carcinoma and two cutaneous melanoma patients partially responded. Study-wide results and limits: CD4+ T cells averaged fewer expanded clones than CD8+ T cells.

Sequencing used immunoSEQ multiplex PCR; TCRdb keeps in-frame clones, though not all of them. The table includes 70,000 to 95,000 clones, 90% to 95% detected once. As regards this clone: Antigen unknown.

The CDR3 consists of 15 residues. V dropped 3 bases and J dropped 10 bases, with 16 bases sitting between them. From germline, CDR1 is SGHAT and CDR2 FQNNGV. The receptor's source is an adult with an advanced solid tumor such as melanoma, head and neck, liver or kidney cancer. Sequencing used CD4+ or CD8+ T cells sorted from blood, obtained in a trial of the OX40 agonist ivuxolimab. The chain joins TRBV11-2 to TRBJ1-6, with D possibly TRBD1 on 5 matching bases. The CDR3 region has the DNA TGTGCCAGCAGCTTTTCAGGGCGCGATCAATCACCCCTCCACTTT. This codes for CASSFSGRDQSPLHF.